This T cell receptor (beta chain) was recovered during a study of human T cells and chemical hapten exposure. Points from the study as a whole: Significantly more large CDR3 similarity clusters arose among expanded TCRs than among controls.

The library tagged individual cDNA molecules with unique molecular identifiers. Each CDR3 protein gets one entry after TCRdb re-called the RACE reads with MiXCR. Here the sample spans roughly 380,000 distinct CDR3 sequences, 4% to 6% being singletons. This clonotype was seen ten or more times. Antigen specificity is unknown. Germline-derived CDR1 and CDR2 are SQVTM and ANQGSEA. The CDR3 is 13 amino acids. Between the trimmed V and J ends, which lost 3 bases and 0 bases, there was a span of 8 bases. Indicated time point: pre-sensitization, week 0. The treatment denotes: therapeutic diphenylcyclopropenone sensitization with weekly scalp DPC.

The sample consisted of whole blood, taken in connection with sensitization to the hapten diphenylcyclopropenone (DPC). The V and J genes are TRBV29-1 and TRBJ1-1; D gene ambiguous. This clonotype was obtained from a woman aged 45-60 years with alopecia areata. Some clones in this sample may be carry-over from other donors' samples. CDR3 loop: CSVEGIMNTEAFF. In nucleotides, the CDR3 is TGCAGCGTTGAGGGGATTATGAACACTGAAGCTTTCTTT.